This TCR beta chain originates from a study of cytomegalovirus exposure and HLA in healthy donors. Points from the study as a whole: TCR beta sequences numbering more than 15,000 were associated with HLA alleles at 0.05 false discovery rate in a later analysis.

Amplification used 60 Vbeta primers and 13 Jbeta primers. Libraries were prepared by immunoSEQ multiplex PCR; TCRdb keeps only in-frame clonotypes and omits some of them. The table shows 150,000 to 180,000 clones, with 80% occurring only once. As to this clone: The antigen remains undetermined.

While unrecorded immune exposures were likely, the donors were nominally healthy when sampled. The germline V gene encodes CDR1 MNHEY and CDR2 SMNVEV (reference sequence). The CDR3 runs to 14 residues. V trimming: 8 bases; J trimming: 4 bases; junction bases outside the gene matches: 7. The TCR originated in a man aged 30 to 45 in good health and CMV-seropositive. Sequencing used PBMCs. V is TRBV27 and J is TRBJ2-1; TRBD1 aligns across 8 bases. CDR3 sequence: CASYRQGWYNEQFF. The CDR3 DNA reads TGTGCCAGCTATAGACAGGGGTGGTACAATGAGCAGTTCTTC.